These 18 T cell receptor beta chains were sequenced from one sample in a study of T cells in Graves' hyperthyroidism and ophthalmopathy. Amplification yielded TCR beta CDR3 regions, with RNA transcripts as the source. HTBI primers were the set used in a first-round RT-PCR of the TCR CDR3. TCRdb redid the calling of the multiplex PCR reads with MiXCR, one entry per CDR3 protein. The data hold about 290,000 distinct CDR3 sequences, with roughly an eighth observed a single time. Sequencing was performed on blood. The receptors come from a woman aged 40 to 50 with Graves' hyperthyroidism.

Only a few counts were recorded for this clonotype. The V call is TRBV14, the J call TRBJ1-2, with 7 bases identical to TRBD1. The ends lost 6 bases at V and 8 bases at J; junction bases unmatched: 12. This CDR3 is 14 amino acids long. Germline V gene data show CDR1 as SGHDN and CDR2 as FVKESK. CDR3 DNA: TGTGCCAGCAGTCCCTTTAAGGGGGCGGCAGGCTACACCTTC. It yields the protein CASSPFKGAAGYTF. The full variable domain, completed using reference TRBV14 and TRBJ1-2, is EAGVTQFPSHSVIEKGQTVTLRCDPISGHDNLYWYRRVMGKEIKFLLHFVKESKQDESGMPNNRFLAERTGGTYSTLKVQPAELEDSGVYFCASSPFKGAAGYTFGSGTRLTVV.

A word on this clonotype: A much larger clonotype is one base distant, so this may be a read error. This sequence joins TRBV11-2 and TRBJ2-5; weak D call: TRBD2 (6 bases). Germline CDR1 and CDR2: SGHAT and FQNNGV. The CDR3 runs to 13 residues. With 8 bases removed from V and 3 bases from J, the gap between germline ends came to 13 bases. CDR3 nucleotide sequence: TGTGCCAGCGCCGGGACTGGCAAAGAGACCCAGTACTTC. Translated: CASAGTGKETQYF.

The chain's CDR3 is CASSLAFQETQYF. The CDR3 nucleotides are TGTGCCAGCAGTTTAGCATTTCAAGAGACCCAGTACTTC. The chain carries TRBV12-3 or TRBV12-4 and TRBJ2-5; D is uncertain. The V and J ends lost 0 bases and 2 bases respectively, with 4 bases between them. The CDR3 length is 13 residues.

This clonotype was seen many times. The V and J genes are TRBV7-9 and TRBJ2-7; 14 nucleotides agree with TRBD2. This CDR3 comprises 18 residues. V shed 5 bases and J 5 bases; nucleotides not matched to a gene: 14. Germline values: CDR1 SEHNR, CDR2 FQNEAQ (reference sequence). This CDR3 is CASSTLGPRLAGGHEQYF. CDR3 in DNA: TGTGCCAGCAGCACCCTAGGGCCCCGACTAGCGGGAGGGCACGAGCAGTACTTC.

This clonotype showed up just a few times. The chain's CDR3 is CASRQTSYEQYF. CDR3 nucleotides: TGTGCCTCCAGACAGACCTCCTACGAGCAGTACTTC. V usage is TRBV6-1 and J usage is TRBJ2-7; tentatively, D is TRBD1 (5 bases). V was clipped by 11 bases and J by 0 bases, with 11 bases between them. This CDR3 comprises 12 residues. CDR1 MNHNS and CDR2 SASEGT come from the germline V gene.

The chain is built from TRBV29-1 and TRBJ2-1; no definite D call. The germline gives CDR1 SQVTM, CDR2 ANQGSEA. V lost 4 bases to trimming and J lost 8 bases, with 18 bases between them. The CDR3 sequence is 14 residues long. CDR3 amino acids: CSVAPEFTSDEQFF. CDR3 bases: TGCAGCGTTGCCCCCGAATTTACGTCCGATGAGCAGTTCTTC.

Ten or more counts support this clonotype. This chain joins TRBV7-2 and TRBJ2-7; 8 bases are a match to TRBD2. The J segment lost 4 bases and the V segment lost 4 bases, leaving 18 bases of the junction unmatched. CDR3 size: 18 residues. CDR1 and CDR2 from the germline V gene are SGHTA and FQGNSA. DNA of the CDR3: TGTGCCAGCAGCTCCGAAGAGTTTTTTAGCGGGAACTTATACGAGCAGTACTTC. Residues: CASSSEEFFSGNLYEQYF.

The rearrangement uses TRBV7-9 and TRBJ2-1; the D is unclear. The CDR3 has 13 amino acids. CDR1 SEHNR and CDR2 FQNEAQ come from the germline V gene (reference sequence). The CDR3 region has the DNA TGTGTCGCTCACAAGGGTACCTACAATGAGCAGTTCTTC. Protein sequence: CVAHKGTYNEQFF.

The V call is TRBV28, the J call TRBJ2-5; D is possibly TRBD1 or TRBD2 (6 bases each). Germline CDR1 and CDR2: MDHEN and SYDVKM. Between the trimmed V and J ends, which lost 5 bases and 5 bases, there was a span of 18 bases. The CDR3 runs 15 residues. The DNA of the CDR3 is TGTGCCAGCAGTCTCCTATCGGGGGCAGGGGAGACCCAGTACTTC. It is translated as CASSLLSGAGETQYF.

This clonotype was counted at least ten times. The chain couples TRBV6-5 to TRBJ1-1, with 7 bases fitting TRBD1. CDR3 length equals 15 residues. Germline CDR1 is MNHEY and CDR2 is SVGAGI. The trim removed 0 bases at V and 4 bases at J, leaving 5 bases unmatched. CDR3 amino acids: CASSYSDRVGTEAFF. The CDR3 DNA reads TGTGCCAGCAGTTACTCAGACAGGGTGGGCACTGAAGCTTTCTTT.

The chain has TRBV3-1 and TRBJ2-1, with 8 bases aligning to TRBD2. This CDR3 is 14 amino acids long. The V gene's germline CDR1 is LGHDT and CDR2 YNNKEL (reference sequence). J was trimmed by 9 bases and V by 4 bases; bases with no gene match: 8. Here the CDR3 DNA reads TGTGCCAGCAGCCCCTTAGCGGGAATATTTGAGCAGTTCTTC. Translation: CASSPLAGIFEQFF.

This clonotype was recorded many times. The V call is TRBV2, the J call TRBJ2-3; no clear D. This CDR3 region has 15 residues. Looked up from germline, CDR1 is SNHLY and CDR2 is FYNNEI. Trimming pared 4 bases from V and 0 bases from J, leaving 11 bases between. CDR3 sequence reads: CASSARLTSTDTQYF. CDR3 nucleotide sequence: TGTGCCAGCAGTGCCAGATTAACTAGCACAGATACGCAGTATTTT. Based on the CDR3 plus reference TRBV2 and TRBJ2-3, the full variable domain is EPEVTQTPSHQVTQMGQEVILRCVPISNHLYFYWYRQILGQKVEFLVSFYNNEISEKSEIFDDQFSVERPDGSNFTLKIRSTKLEDSAMYFCASSARLTSTDTQYFGPGTRLTVL.

The J gene is TRBJ1-1, the V gene TRBV10-3, with 8 positions matching TRBD1. The V gene end was trimmed by 11 bases and the J gene end by 1 base; junction bases not matched to a gene: 6. Per germline, CDR1 ENHRY and CDR2 SYGVKD. This CDR3 comprises 13 residues. The CDR3 loop reads CAAGQGGNTEAFF. CDR3 sequence (DNA): TGTGCCGCCGGACAGGGAGGGAACACTGAAGCTTTCTTT.

V is TRBV13 and J is TRBJ2-3; 10 bases are shared with TRBD1. The V gene end was trimmed by 3 bases and the J gene end by 1 base; junction bases not matched to a gene: 4. The CDR3 is made up of 16 amino acids. Germline assignment: CDR1 PRHDT and CDR2 FYEKMQ (reference sequence). In DNA, the CDR3 is TGTGCCAGCAGCTTGACCGGGACAGGGGGCACAGATACGCAGTATTTT. Protein product: CASSLTGTGGTDTQYF.

The chain links TRBV11-2 to TRBJ2-5, with D unresolved. The CDR3 runs 15 residues. V dropped 2 bases and J dropped 0 bases, with 10 bases sitting between them. Germline V gene data show CDR1 as SGHAT and CDR2 as FQNNGV. The CDR3 DNA follows: TGTGCCAGCAGCTTATTGGGGTCATACCAAGAGACCCAGTACTTC. Residues: CASSLLGSYQETQYF.

The rearrangement links TRBV6-1 to TRBJ2-2, with unresolved D. V lost 5 bases and J 9 bases, leaving 13 bases between the germline ends. Germline assignment: CDR1 MNHNS and CDR2 SASEGT. The CDR3 is 13 amino acids. CDR3 amino acids: CASSWNTGRELFF. CDR3 coding DNA: TGTGCCAGCAGTTGGAATACCGGCCGGGAGCTGTTTTTT.

This clonotype was recorded at least ten times. This chain connects TRBV10-3 to TRBJ1-3, with D tentatively TRBD1 (5 bases). This CDR3 has 13 residues. Trimming removed 6 bases from V and 3 bases from J, with 9 bases in between. Germline V CDR1 and CDR2: ENHRY, SYGVKD. Written as DNA, the CDR3 is TGTGCCATCAGCGGGGACGGTGGAAACACCATATATTTT. Translation gives CAISGDGGNTIYF.

This clonotype was counted ten times or more. This chain connects TRBV15 to TRBJ1-4; no clear D gene. The CDR3 consists of 16 residues. V lost 2 bases and J 2 bases, leaving 12 bases between the germline ends. Germline V gene lookup returns CDR1 LNHNV and CDR2 YYDKDF (reference sequence). The CDR3 nucleotides are TGTGCCACCAGCAGACCGATTTTTAAGACTAATGAAAAACTGTTTTTT. Amino acid sequence: CATSRPIFKTNEKLFF.